These T cell receptor beta chains were read from a single sample in a study of beta chain features in type 1 diabetes. Method: immunoSEQ multiplex PCR; TCRdb's copy keeps in-frame clones and lacks some. The sample records about 700,000 clones, 13% being singletons. Sequencing used naive CD4+ T cells from blood. The receptors stem from a man aged 18 to 30 with type 1 diabetes. The CDR3 runs from the conserved cysteine through the conserved F or W. Each record gives: D gene, J gene, CDR3 length, V gene, clone size, CDR3 DNA, CDR3 protein. The D gene is left open where the match is weak. Expanded clones get a size class; other rows say once, few or many, or leave the size out.

>.|TRBJ1-1|16|TRBV27|few
TGTGCCAGCAGCCTTTCAGGGGTCGTTGGGGACACTGAAGCTTTCTTT
CASSLSGVVGDTEAFF
>.|TRBJ1-3|12|TRBV30|few
TGTGCCTGGAGGGGGGGTGCGGGTACCATATATTTT
CAWRGGAGTIYF
>.|TRBJ1-6|14|TRBV28|.
TGTGCCAGCAGTTTAGCACAGGATTATTCACCCCTCCACTTT
CASSLAQDYSPLHF
>.|TRBJ1-6|14|TRBV18|.
TGTGCCAGCTCACCTGCGGACCACGATTCACCCCTCCACTTT
CASSPADHDSPLHF
>.|TRBJ2-7|13|TRBV2|.
TGTGCCAGCAGTGGGGAGCGTCCAAGCGAGCAGTACTTC
CASSGERPSEQYF
>TRBD1|TRBJ2-1|15|TRBV19|few
TGTGCCAGTAGTATGGGACAGGGGGTCGGGGATGAGCAGTTCTTC
CASSMGQGVGDEQFF
>TRBD1|TRBJ1-1|14|TRBV10-3|.
TGTGCCATCAGCGGACAGGCGACAGGTACTGAAGCTTTCTTT
CAISGQATGTEAFF
>.|TRBJ2-3|13|TRBV30|few
TGTGCCTGGAGTGTCGGGAACACAGATACGCAGTATTTT
CAWSVGNTDTQYF
>.|TRBJ2-2|13|TRBV19|.
TGTGCCAGTAGTGGTACTAGAACCGGGGAGCTGTTTTTT
CASSGTRTGELFF
>.|TRBJ1-4|16|TRBV6-5|few
TGTGCCAGCAGTTACGCATCAGGGGCAACTAATGAAAAACTGTTTTTT
CASSYASGATNEKLFF
>.|TRBJ1-6|14|TRBV5-1|few
TGCGCCAGCAGCGCCTATTCGGATAATTCACCCCTCCACTTT
CASSAYSDNSPLHF
>.|TRBJ2-1|15|TRBV14|few
TGTGCCAGCAGCCAAGTGGGTAGCTCCTACAATGAGCAGTTCTTC
CASSQVGSSYNEQFF
>.|TRBJ1-1|14|TRBV10-3|.
TGTGCCATCAGTGAGTTCAAGGAGGGGACTGAAGCTTTCTTT
CAISEFKEGTEAFF
>.|TRBJ2-6|17|TRBV5-1|.
TGCGCCAGCAGCTGGAGGTCGATCAGGCAAGGGGCCAACGTCCTGACTTTC
CASSWRSIRQGANVLTF
>TRBD2|TRBJ2-3|15|TRBV25-1|.
TGTGCCAGCAGTAAGCGGGGGGGCATGACAGATACGCAGTATTTT
CASSKRGGMTDTQYF
>.|TRBJ2-7|13|TRBV10-2|few
TGCGCCAGCGAGAGGACTATTTGCTACGAGCAGTACTTC
CASERTICYEQYF
>.|TRBJ1-1|15|TRBV4-1|few
TGCGCCAGCAGCCGCCAGGACAGTTCGAACACTGAAGCTTTCTTT
CASSRQDSSNTEAFF
>.|TRBJ1-1|15|TRBV6-1|.
TGTGCCAGCAGTGAAGCTGGTGGGGTGGGGACTGAAGCTTTCTTT
CASSEAGGVGTEAFF
>.|TRBJ2-3|10|TRBV6-6|.
TGTGCCAGCATGGGCACCGGGCAGTATTTT
CASMGTGQYF
>.|TRBJ2-3|14|TRBV19|few
TGTGCCAGTACCGCGATTACTAGCACAGATACGCAGTATTTT
CASTAITSTDTQYF
>.|TRBJ1-2|12|TRBV7-2|.
TGTGCCAGCAGCTTCACCTTCTATGGCTACACCTTC
CASSFTFYGYTF
>TRBD2|TRBJ2-3|19|TRBV4-1|.
TGCGCCAGCAGCCAATCGCTAGCGGGGGGGTCTATCGGCACAGATACGCAGTATTTT
CASSQSLAGGSIGTDTQYF
>.|TRBJ1-2|14|TRBV30|few
TGTGCCTGGAGTGTAGTCCCAGGGAGCTATGGCTACACCTTC
CAWSVVPGSYGYTF
>TRBD1|TRBJ1-5|15|TRBV4-1|.
TGCGCCAGCAGCCAAGCCCCAGGGGGCAGTCAGCCCCAGCATTTT
CASSQAPGGSQPQHF
>.|TRBJ1-1|13|TRBV14|.
TGTGCCAGCAGCCTTAGTCGGGGCACTGAAGCTTTCTTT
CASSLSRGTEAFF
>.|TRBJ1-5|13|TRBV19|few
TGTGCCAGTTCCTCCGTGGACGGTCAGCCCCAGCATTTT
CASSSVDGQPQHF
>TRBD1|TRBJ2-7|18|TRBV4-2|.
TGTGCCAGCAGCCAACAGGGACAGGGGGCCTTAACCTCCTACGAGCAGTACTTC
CASSQQGQGALTSYEQYF
>.|TRBJ1-5|12|TRBV29-1|few
TGCAGCGTCCTTCAGGGGACTCAGCCCCAGCATTTT
CSVLQGTQPQHF
>.|TRBJ1-1|15|TRBV10-3|.
TGTGCCATCACGTTTGGGGCAGGGATGAACACTGAAGCTTTCTTT
CAITFGAGMNTEAFF
>.|TRBJ2-3|13|TRBV6-5|.
TGTGCCAGCACCGCCCCGGGGACAGATACGCAGTATTTT
CASTAPGTDTQYF
>TRBD1|TRBJ1-2|15|TRBV4-1|.
TGCGCCAGCAGACGCGCAGGGGGCAGGGACTATGGCTACACCTTC
CASRRAGGRDYGYTF
>.|TRBJ1-5|13|TRBV7-9|.
TGTGCCAGCACCTTGGGGGTCGGACAGCCCCAGCATTTT
CASTLGVGQPQHF
>TRBD1|TRBJ1-1|13|TRBV28|few
TGTGCCAGCAGTTTGGACAGGCCTGTAGAAGCTTTCTTT
CASSLDRPVEAFF
>.|TRBJ2-7|13|TRBV14|.
TGTGCCAGCAGCGCAGGGTGGCCCTACGAGCAGTACTTC
CASSAGWPYEQYF
>.|TRBJ1-1|12|TRBV7-9|few
TGTGCCAGCAGCCTGACAGACAGAGAAGCTTTCTTT
CASSLTDREAFF
>.|TRBJ2-3|14|TRBV14|few
TGTGCCAGCAGCCAAGATGAACCGCAGGCTACGCAGTATTTT
CASSQDEPQATQYF
>.|TRBJ2-3|16|TRBV7-8|.
TGTGCCAGCAGCTTATCGCCCCGGGGCGGGACAGATACGCAGTATTTT
CASSLSPRGGTDTQYF
>.|TRBJ1-2|14|TRBV9|once
TGTGCCAGCACCGCCGACGGAAGGGCCTATGGCTACACCTTC
CASTADGRAYGYTF
>.|TRBJ1-2|14|TRBV30|few
TGTGCCTGGAGTACAACAGGGTTTAGTGATGGCTACACCTTC
CAWSTTGFSDGYTF
>.|TRBJ1-6|15|TRBV6-5|.
TGTGCCAGCAGCCGACCGGGTCAGAATAATTCACCCCTCCACTTT
CASSRPGQNNSPLHF
>.|TRBJ2-3|14|TRBV27|few
TGTGCCAGCAGTTTGGGCCCCCGGGGGGATACGCAGTATTTT
CASSLGPRGDTQYF
>.|TRBJ1-5|13|TRBV7-2|few
TGTGCCAGCAGCTTAGGGGGTACGGCGCCCCAGCATTTT
CASSLGGTAPQHF